Shown below are 14 T cell receptor beta chains from a single sample sequenced in a study of breast tumors, draining lymph nodes, adjacent tissues. Breast cancer patients provided tissue from their axillary draining lymph nodes. TCRdb redid the calling of the multiplex PCR reads with MiXCR, one entry per CDR3 protein. The table lists about 270,000 distinct CDR3 sequences, 30% to 35% of them singletons, with more than 1% in the top ten. The sample was axillary lymph node tissue. The receptor source for this set is a female donor with breast cancer. Some clones in this sample may be carry-over from other donors' samples.

V usage is TRBV6-1 and J usage is TRBJ2-7; 7 nucleotides match TRBD1. Per the germline V gene, CDR1 is MNHNS and CDR2 is SASEGT. The CDR3 length is 15 residues. The junction had 16 bases not matched to a gene; V was cut back by 8 bases and J by 6 bases. CDR3 sequence: CASVGPLTGMSEQYF. DNA for the CDR3: TGTGCCAGCGTTGGGCCTCTGACAGGGATGAGCGAGCAGTACTTC.

With respect to this clonotype: This may be a read error, as it is one base from a much larger clone. The chain couples TRBV30 to TRBJ2-7; 11 bases map to TRBD2. This CDR3 comprises 15 residues. Germline V CDR1 and CDR2: GTSNPN, SVGIG (reference sequence). The trim removed 3 bases at V and 7 bases at J, leaving 11 bases unmatched. The CDR3 loop is CAWSEETSGIDEQYF. The DNA for the CDR3 is TGTGCCTGGAGCGAGGAGACTAGCGGGATCGATGAGCAGTACTTC.

At least ten counts were recorded for this clonotype. The rearrangement links TRBV11-2 to TRBJ2-1, with 14 bases lining up with TRBD2. J was trimmed by 8 bases and V by 3 bases; bases with no gene match: 6. The CDR3 covers 16 residues. Germline V gene sequence: CDR1 SGHAT, CDR2 FQNNGV. The CDR3 loop reads CASSFLGTSGSDEQFF. The CDR3 DNA is TGTGCCAGCAGCTTCCTAGGGACTAGCGGGAGCGATGAGCAGTTCTTC. Using reference TRBV11-2 and TRBJ2-1 for the parts outside the CDR3, the full variable domain is EAGVAQSPRYKIIEKRQSVAFWCNPISGHATLYWYQQILGQGPKLLIQFQNNGVVDDSQLPKDRFSAERLKGVDSTLKIQPAKLEDSAVYLCASSFLGTSGSDEQFFGPGTRLTVL.

The table lists this clonotype with many counts. The rearrangement uses TRBV5-1 and TRBJ1-2, with a tentative D call TRBD1 (5 bases). The germline V gene has CDR1 SGHRS and CDR2 YFSETQ. The CDR3 is made up of 16 amino acids. V was shortened by 0 bases and J by 4 bases, with 16 bases between the two germline ends. The CDR3 coding sequence is TGCGCCAGCAGCTTGGCGACAGAAGCAGCCCGCTATGGCTACACCTTC. Translation: CASSLATEAARYGYTF.

This clonotype was counted many times. J is TRBJ2-1 and V is TRBV7-8; D possibly corresponds to TRBD1 (5 bases). This CDR3 contains 13 residues. Germline CDR1 SGHVS, CDR2 FQNEAQ. The V and J ends lost 0 bases and 7 bases respectively, with 7 bases between them. CDR3 amino acids: CASSLARGNEQFF. In DNA, the CDR3 is TGTGCCAGCAGCTTAGCTAGGGGAAATGAGCAGTTCTTC.

Regarding this clonotype: It may be a read error: a sequence one base away is much more abundant. The CDR3 region has the DNA TGTGCCAGTAGTTCGGCTAGCGGGAGGAATGAGCAGTTCTTC. It codes for CASSSASGRNEQFF. The V and J genes are TRBV19 and TRBJ2-1, with 11 positions matching TRBD2. This CDR3 contains 14 residues. With V trimmed by 5 bases and J by 7 bases, 4 bases remained unmatched. From germline, CDR1 is LNHDA and CDR2 SQIVND (reference sequence).

The chain has TRBV24-1 and TRBJ2-3; 13 bases fit TRBD2. From germline, CDR1 is KGHDR and CDR2 SFDVKD. J was trimmed by 2 bases and V by 4 bases; bases with no gene match: 11. This CDR3 region has 19 residues. The CDR3, as DNA: TGTGCCACCAGTGAAACCGTGCGGACTAGCGGGAGTTTCACAGATACGCAGTATTTT. It codes for CATSETVRTSGSFTDTQYF.

Note on this clonotype: This sequence may be a read error, since a much larger clone differs from it by one base. In DNA, the CDR3 is TGCGCCAGCAGCCCGGGACAGGGGGCGGTTCCTAGGGCCAACGTCCTGACTTTC. It codes for CASSPGQGAVPRANVLTF. The chain is built from TRBV4-1 and TRBJ2-6, with 12 bases identical to TRBD1. Unmatched junction bases numbered 9, after V lost 4 bases and J lost 5 bases. This CDR3 is built from 18 residues. The V gene's germline CDR1 is MGHRA and CDR2 YSYEKL.

This clonotype was recorded many times. This chain connects TRBV19 to TRBJ1-6, with D tentatively TRBD1 (5 bases). Trimming took off 7 bases at V and 9 bases at J, with 13 bases between the two ends. Germline CDR1 and CDR2: LNHDA and SQIVND (reference sequence). The length of the CDR3 is 13 residues. CDR3 sequence (DNA): TGTGCCAGTACTCGGGGCAGGTCTTCACCCCTCCACTTT. Protein sequence: CASTRGRSSPLHF.

This clonotype came up a few times. One base away lies a much larger clone, so this may be a sequencing read error. The chain has TRBV9 and TRBJ1-6, with D possibly matching TRBD1 (5 bases). The CDR3 extends over 15 amino acids. CDR1 is SGDLS and CDR2 is YYNGEE in the germline V gene. The DNA for the CDR3 is TGTGCCAGCAGCACCTTGACAGAGGGCGATTCACCCCCCCACTTT. Amino acid sequence: CASSTLTEGDSPPHF.

This clonotype appeared many times. One base away lies a much larger clone, so this may be a sequencing read error. The chain employs TRBV5-1 and TRBJ1-6, with 7 bases identical to TRBD1. Per the germline V gene, CDR1 is SGHRS and CDR2 is YFSETQ. With V trimmed by 4 bases and J by 10 bases, 11 bases remained unmatched. This CDR3 has 15 residues. The CDR3 DNA sequence: TGCGCCAGCAGCACCCGACAGGGAGGGGACTCACCCCTCCACTTT. This codes for CASSTRQGGDSPLHF.

Only a few counts were recorded for this clonotype. This sequence joins TRBV3-1 and TRBJ2-7, with D hard to call. V was cut by 1 base and J by 6 bases, with 7 bases left in between. The germline CDR1 and CDR2 sequences are LGHDT and YNNKEL (reference sequence). The CDR3 covers 12 residues. CDR3 sequence (DNA): TGTGCCAGCAGCCAAGCGGCATCCGAGCAGTACTTC. It encodes CASSQAASEQYF.

On this clonotype itself: A single base separates this from a much larger clone, so it may be a read error. The V call is TRBV5-1, the J call TRBJ1-2; D is ambiguous. In germline, CDR1 is SGHRS, CDR2 YFSETQ. CDR3 length: 15 amino acids. This CDR3 is CASWSLRGGKSDYTF. In DNA form, the CDR3 reads TGTGCCAGCTGGTCCCTCCGAGGAGGGAAGAGTGACTACACCTTC. The full variable domain, completed using reference TRBV5-1 and TRBJ1-2, is KAGVTQTPRYLIKTRGQQVTLSCSPISGHRSVSWYQQTPGQGLQFLFEYFSETQRNKGNFPGRFSGRQFSNSRSEMNVSTLELGDSALYLCASWSLRGGKSDYTFGSGTRLTVV.

This clonotype was observed many times. This chain links TRBV19 with TRBJ2-3; perhaps TRBD2 as D (5 bases). The CDR3 loop spans 13 amino acids. Trimming pared 6 bases from V and 6 bases from J, leaving 13 bases between. The germline CDR1 and CDR2 sequences are LNHDA and SQIVND (reference sequence). The CDR3 protein is CASRKGGLDTQYF. CDR3 sequence (DNA): TGTGCCAGTAGGAAAGGCGGGCTTGATACGCAGTATTTT.